This paragraph reports one TCR beta chain. The assay was immunoSEQ multiplex PCR, and TCRdb's table has in-frame clones only and misses some. Altogether 150,000 to 190,000 clones are present, approximately 94% being singletons, with the ten largest covering around 0.33%. The sample belongs to a study of OX40 agonist ivuxolimab in advanced cancers. Study-wide context: All patients had ivuxolimab intravenously every 2 weeks at 0.01 to 10 mg/kg.

The J segment lost 3 bases and the V segment lost 0 bases, leaving 5 bases of the junction unmatched. CDR1 and CDR2 from the germline V gene are LGHNA and YSLEER. The CDR3 extends over 16 amino acids. This chain joins TRBV4-3 and TRBJ2-3; the match to TRBD2 covers 8 bases. This sequence was found in an adult with an advanced solid tumor such as melanoma, head and neck, liver or kidney cancer. The material sequenced was CD4+ or CD8+ T cells sorted from blood, taken in a trial of the OX40 agonist ivuxolimab. The CDR3, as DNA: TGCGCCAGCAGCCAAGAATCGGGAGGGCCGACAGATACGCAGTATTTT. Encoded protein: CASSQESGGPTDTQYF.